These 17 T cell receptor beta chains originate from one sample sequenced in a study of blood T cell repertoires in COVID-19. TCRdb keeps only in-frame clones here, not all; method: immunoSEQ multiplex PCR. The data contain 90,000 or so clones, nearly 90% of them singletons. Sequencing was done on a sample of peripheral blood. These receptors came from a woman older than 75 with active or convalescent COVID-19.

The table lists this clone with a count of one. The rearrangement uses TRBV11-2 and TRBJ1-1; unclear D gene. There are 12 residues in the CDR3. Germline CDR1 is SGHAT and CDR2 is FQNNGV. The V end lost 0 bases, the J end lost 6 bases, and 5 bases lay between the germline ends. CDR3 DNA sequence: TGTGCCAGCAGCTTAGACCATGCTGAAGCTTTCTTT. Protein product: CASSLDHAEAFF.

The V gene is TRBV6-5, the J gene TRBJ1-1; a possible D gene is TRBD1 (5 bases). Germline-derived CDR1 and CDR2 are MNHEY and SVGAGI. Trimming cost V 1 base and J 8 bases, with 11 bases left between them. CDR3 length equals 13 residues. CDR3 loop: CASSYWGGVEAFF. CDR3 coding DNA: TGTGCCAGCAGTTACTGGGGGGGAGTGGAAGCTTTCTTT.

Sample share makes this clone medium-sized. This rearrangement joins TRBV25-1 to TRBJ2-3, with TRBD2 matching 7 bases. Germline loops: CDR1 MGHDK, CDR2 SYGVNS. The CDR3 consists of 15 residues. Germline trimming cut 4 bases from V and 2 bases from J; bases unmatched to any gene: 6. The CDR3 DNA follows: TGTGCCAGCAGTGTCCGGGGGGTTAACACAGATACGCAGTATTTT. Protein product: CASSVRGVNTDTQYF.

The chain couples TRBV5-5 to TRBJ2-1; 7 nucleotides align to TRBD2. CDR1 is SGHKS, CDR2 YYEKEE, per germline (reference sequence). The CDR3 is 16 amino acids. The trim removed 4 bases at V and 3 bases at J, leaving 10 bases unmatched. The CDR3 DNA reads TGTGCCAGCAGCCCCCTGTTCCTAGCGGTCTACAATGAGCAGTTCTTC. Protein product: CASSPLFLAVYNEQFF.

The chain uses TRBV3-1 (or the pseudogene TRBV3-2) and TRBJ1-5; TRBD1 aligns across 12 bases. Germline V gene data show CDR1 as LGHDT and CDR2 as YNNKEL (reference sequence). V shed 2 bases, J shed 4 bases, and the junction held 12 bases outside the gene matches. The CDR3 is 19 amino acids. The CDR3 is CASSQPGQGALVGNQPQHF. CDR3 coding DNA: TGTGCCAGCAGCCAACCGGGACAGGGGGCTTTAGTTGGGAATCAGCCCCAGCATTTT.

This clone appeared a few times. The V call is TRBV27, the J call TRBJ1-1; 8 nucleotides agree with TRBD1. Germline lookup yields CDR1 MNHEY and CDR2 SMNVEV (reference sequence). This CDR3 spans 15 amino acids. V was clipped by 6 bases and J by 3 bases; unmatched bases: 9. The CDR3 reads CASRLRTGRDTEAFF. CDR3 bases: TGTGCCAGCAGGCTCCGGACAGGGAGGGACACTGAAGCTTTCTTT.

CDR3 nucleotide sequence: TGTGCCAGTAGTACATACCAGGGGGACACTGAAGCTTTCTTT. This codes for CASSTYQGDTEAFF. The chain combines TRBV19 with TRBJ1-1; TRBD1 matches at 7 bases. Germline CDR1 reads LNHDA; CDR2 reads SQIVND (reference sequence). This CDR3 comprises 14 residues. Unmatched junction bases numbered 5, after V lost 4 bases and J lost 3 bases.

The chain has TRBV18 and TRBJ2-2; D unresolved. Trimming took off 3 bases at V and 5 bases at J, with 13 bases between the two ends. Germline CDR1 is KGHSH and CDR2 is LQKENI. CDR3 length: 15 amino acids. The CDR3 loop is CASSPGQPETGELFF. The CDR3 nucleotides are TGTGCCAGCTCACCTGGGCAGCCCGAGACCGGGGAGCTGTTTTTT.

The chain employs TRBV7-2 and TRBJ1-6; D remains ambiguous. The V and J ends lost 1 base and 7 bases respectively, with 8 bases between them. The CDR3 spans 14 residues. The germline V gene encodes CDR1 SGHTA and CDR2 FQGNSA. In DNA, the CDR3 is TGTGCCAGCAGCTTAGTAGGAGTGAATTCACCCCTCCACTTT. Its translation is CASSLVGVNSPLHF.

V is TRBV28 and J is TRBJ2-7; D possibly corresponds to TRBD1 (5 bases). Germline V CDR1 and CDR2: MDHEN, SYDVKM. This CDR3 has 14 residues. V gave up 6 bases and J gave up 2 bases, with 14 bases separating them. The chain's CDR3 is CASSSPTEAYEQYF. CDR3 nucleotides: TGTGCCAGCAGCTCCCCGACAGAGGCCTACGAGCAGTACTTC. The whole variable domain, filled in from reference TRBV28 and TRBJ2-7, reads DVKVTQSSRYLVKRTGEKVFLECVQDMDHENMFWYRQDPGLGLRLIYFSYDVKMKEKGDIPEGYSVSREKKERFSLILESASTNQTSMYLCASSSPTEAYEQYFGPGTRLTVT.

The J gene is TRBJ1-4, the V gene TRBV18; 7 bases line up with TRBD1. Germline trimming cut 5 bases from V and 5 bases from J; bases unmatched to any gene: 8. Germline assignment: CDR1 KGHSH and CDR2 LQKENI. The CDR3 extends over 15 amino acids. CDR3 in DNA: TGTGCCAGCTCATCGCAGGGGGAGAGGAATGAAAAACTGTTTTTT. Translating it yields CASSSQGERNEKLFF.

The chain has TRBV19 and TRBJ1-1; TRBD1 aligns across 7 bases. The CDR3 spans 14 residues. CDR1 and CDR2 (germline): LNHDA, SQIVND (reference sequence). V was pared by 5 bases and J by 5 bases, with 8 bases of the junction left unmatched. CDR3 region: CASSSSGGRTEAFF. The CDR3 nucleotides read TGTGCCAGTAGTTCTTCAGGGGGGAGAACTGAAGCTTTCTTT.

The V call is TRBV7-3, the J call TRBJ2-2, with unresolved D. The germline gives CDR1 SGHTA, CDR2 FQGTGA. The CDR3 has 15 amino acids. Trimming stripped 5 bases from V and 5 bases from J, with 15 bases between. CDR3 bases: TGTGCCAGCAGCCCCACCCCACTATGGACCGGGGAGCTGTTTTTT. Its translation: CASSPTPLWTGELFF.

V and J are TRBV5-1 and TRBJ1-1, with D perhaps TRBD1 (5 bases). The CDR3 runs 14 residues. Deletions cut 4 bases from V and 1 base from J, with 11 bases between. Germline-derived CDR1 and CDR2 are SGHRS and YFSETQ. The DNA of the CDR3 is TGCGCCAGCAGCGCCACCACAGGGAACACTGAAGCTTTCTTT. It codes for CASSATTGNTEAFF.

The chain has TRBV3-1 (or the pseudogene TRBV3-2) and TRBJ2-7; 8 bases fit TRBD2. Germline trimming cut 5 bases from V and 8 bases from J; bases unmatched to any gene: 14. Germline V CDR1 and CDR2: LGHDT, YNNKEL (reference sequence). The CDR3 runs to 15 residues. CDR3 residues: CASSASGDSGDKQYF. Here the CDR3 DNA reads TGTGCCAGCAGCGCCTCCGGTGATAGCGGGGACAAGCAGTACTTC.

The V and J genes are TRBV27 and TRBJ1-6; TRBD1 might be the D (6 bases). V was pared by 6 bases and J by 2 bases, with 14 bases between. The CDR3 consists of 16 residues. Per the germline V gene, CDR1 is MNHEY and CDR2 is SMNVEV (reference sequence). The CDR3 DNA is TGTGCCAGCAGCAAACAGGGTATCACCTATAATTCACCCCTCCACTTT. Translating it yields CASSKQGITYNSPLHF.

The rearrangement joins TRBV4-2 to TRBJ2-7; the match to TRBD2 covers 11 bases. Per the germline V gene, CDR1 is LGHNA and CDR2 is YNFKEQ. V shed 2 bases and J 2 bases; nucleotides not matched to a gene: 8. The CDR3 loop spans 17 amino acids. DNA of the CDR3: TGTGCCAGCAGCCAAAAAAAATTAGCGGGAGGGCCCTACGAGCAGTACTTC. Its protein is CASSQKKLAGGPYEQYF.